The entry that follows covers one T cell receptor beta chain sequence. Its binding antigen is unknown. Reading the germline V gene (reference sequence) gives CDR1 SEHNR and CDR2 FQNEAQ. Inclusive of the bounding cysteine and phenylalanine, the CDR3 is 17 residues long. The protein alone is recorded here. The record originates from a study of CXCR3-negative and CXCR3-positive naive CD8 T cells (dated by TCRdb to about 2019). Regarding the study in general: About 150 million TRB reads were obtained in total, roughly 1.5 +/- 0.3 million reads per library. Diversity and physicochemical repertoire analyses covered around 10 donors pooled from two independent experiments. Naive subsets from about 5 donors and memory cells from 3 donors were included in the TRBV-TRBJ cluster analysis.

The paper's findings and limits, for the study overall: Comparably high repertoire diversity was found in both naive subsets, whereas much lower repertoire diversity was found in memory CD8+ T cells. Compared with CXCR3-negative naive cells, CXCR3-positive naive cells had TRB CDR3s with higher hydrophobicity (lower Kidera factor 4), lower energy, and higher strength and volume indices. Freshly isolated PBMCs were used for most assays because CXCR3 expression went down partially after cryopreservation. Because surface CD5, which has been linked to self-reactivity in mice, was comparable between naive subsets, TCR interaction strength was also inferred from TRB CDR3 physicochemical properties. Naive CXCR3-negative and CXCR3-positive cells from the same donor showed similar TRBV-TRBJ usage, whereas memory cells showed distinct patterns.

Each CD8+ T cell subset was flow-sorted in triplicate, with 300,000 cells per subset placed directly into RLT lysis buffer. Naive CD8+ T cells were defined stringently as CD45RO-CCR7+CD27+CD95- to exclude memory contaminants. Using standard density gradient centrifugation, peripheral blood mononuclear cells were isolated from buffy coats. Naive CXCR3-negative and CXCR3-positive CD8+ T cells were flow-sorted on a FACSAria III. Total RNA was extracted from sorted cells with an RNeasy Mini Kit. Sequenced using a NextSeq 550. The Human TCR Profiling Kit (MiLaboratory) was used to make UMI-labeled 5' RACE TRB cDNA libraries. cDNA synthesis used the entire amount of extracted RNA, and PCR amplification then used the entire amount of cDNA produced. Libraries were prepared in parallel using an identical number of PCR cycles. The source study handled its data this way. About 50,000 +/- 9,200 unique UMI-labeled TRB cDNA molecules per library were extracted with MIGEC and MiXCR, with at least two reads per UMI required. On average, about 40,000 +/- 10,000 functional in-frame TRB CDR3 nucleotide clonotypes lacking stop codons were found per library. Diversity metrics, including normalized Shannon-Wiener and Chao1, were computed in VDJtools after downsampling to 5000 UMI-labeled TRB molecules per sample. Clonotype-size-weighted physicochemical properties of the central five CDR3 residues (interaction energy, strength, volume and Kidera factor 4) were computed in VDJtools. The reads underwent TCRdb reprocessing, giving one record for each CDR3 protein sequence and no DNA. The V and J calls here are based on TCRdb, not the publication. The sample table on file contains about 63,000 distinct CDR3 sequences. The top ten clonotypes cover around 5% of the sample.

The chain joins TRBV7-9 to TRBJ1-2; with no DNA, the TCRdb D assignment of TRBD1 cannot be verified. What was sequenced was naive CXCR3+ CD8+ T cells from blood. The sample's cell subset or site label, in plain terms: CD45RO-CCR7+CD27+CD95- naive CD8+ T cells expressing CXCR3 (TNR3+). This receptor was obtained from a human donor in good health. Some clones in this sample may be carry-over from other donors' samples. Here the CDR3 is given as CASSPGLIGQGEYGYTF.